The clone carrying this T cell receptor beta chain was counted between two and nine times. Its antigen is currently unknown. The source of the sample is a study of CD8 T cells in ankylosing spondylitis. TCRdb fed the 5' RACE reads into MiXCR, producing one record per CDR3 protein. Of around 540,000 distinct CDR3 sequences in the sample, roughly 13% are singletons; the top ten hold under 7.5%. Study-level results: Seemingly distinctive of ankylosing spondylitis blood was a TCR beta motif formed by eight highly homologous variants.

CDR3 length: 15 amino acids. Trimming pared 2 bases from V and 5 bases from J, leaving 14 bases between. Germline values: CDR1 SGDLS, CDR2 YYNGEE. The sample comprised blood, either unsorted or a sorted T cell fraction (not recorded which). This TCR came from a male donor with ankylosing spondylitis. The chain recombines TRBV9 with TRBJ2-1, with D possibly matching TRBD2 (6 bases). CDR3 bases: TGTGCCAGCAGCGTTCTTAGCGGCTATGACAATGAGCAGTTCTTC. It translates to CASSVLSGYDNEQFF. The full variable domain, in which reference TRBV9 and TRBJ2-1 provide the parts outside the CDR3, is DSGVTQTPKHLITATGQRVTLRCSPRSGDLSVYWYQQSLDQGLQFLIQYYNGEERAKGNILERFSAQQFPDLHSELNLSSLELGDSALYFCASSVLSGYDNEQFFGPGTRLTVL.